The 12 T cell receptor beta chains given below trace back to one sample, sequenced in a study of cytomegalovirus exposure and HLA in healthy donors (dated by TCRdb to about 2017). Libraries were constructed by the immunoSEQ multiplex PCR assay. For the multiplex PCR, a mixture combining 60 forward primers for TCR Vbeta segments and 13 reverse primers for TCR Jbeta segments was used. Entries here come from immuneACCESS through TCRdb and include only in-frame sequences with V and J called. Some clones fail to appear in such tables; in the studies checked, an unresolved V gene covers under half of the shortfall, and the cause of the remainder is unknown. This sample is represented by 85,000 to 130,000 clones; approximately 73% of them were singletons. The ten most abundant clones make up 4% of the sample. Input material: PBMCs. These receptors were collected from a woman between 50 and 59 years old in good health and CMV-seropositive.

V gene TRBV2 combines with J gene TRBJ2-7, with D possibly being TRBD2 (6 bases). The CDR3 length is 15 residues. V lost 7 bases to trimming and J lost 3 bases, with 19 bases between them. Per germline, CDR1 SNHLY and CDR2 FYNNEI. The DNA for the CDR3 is TGTGCCAGCAAAATATCCAGCGGGCCTGTCTACGAGCAGTACTTC. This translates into CASKISSGPVYEQYF.

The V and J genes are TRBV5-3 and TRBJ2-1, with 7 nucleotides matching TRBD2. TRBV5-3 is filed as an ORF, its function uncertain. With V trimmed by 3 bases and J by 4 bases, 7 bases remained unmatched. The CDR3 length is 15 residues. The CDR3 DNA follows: TGTGCCAGAAGCTATGGACTAGTAGGTTACAATGAGCAGTTCTTC. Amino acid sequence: CARSYGLVGYNEQFF.

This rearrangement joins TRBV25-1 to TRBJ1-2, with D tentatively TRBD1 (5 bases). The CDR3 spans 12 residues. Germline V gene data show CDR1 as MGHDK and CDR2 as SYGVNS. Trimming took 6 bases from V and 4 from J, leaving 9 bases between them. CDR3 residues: CASRRQIYGYTF. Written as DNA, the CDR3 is TGTGCCAGCAGGCGACAGATCTATGGCTACACCTTC.

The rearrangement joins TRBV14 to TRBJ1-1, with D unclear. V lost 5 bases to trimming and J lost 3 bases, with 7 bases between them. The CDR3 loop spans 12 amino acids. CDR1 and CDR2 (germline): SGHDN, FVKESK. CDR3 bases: TGTGCCAGCAGCGTCCGGTACACTGAAGCTTTCTTT. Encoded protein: CASSVRYTEAFF. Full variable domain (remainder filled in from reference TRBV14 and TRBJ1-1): EAGVTQFPSHSVIEKGQTVTLRCDPISGHDNLYWYRRVMGKEIKFLLHFVKESKQDESGMPNNRFLAERTGGTYSTLKVQPAELEDSGVYFCASSVRYTEAFFGQGTRLTVV.

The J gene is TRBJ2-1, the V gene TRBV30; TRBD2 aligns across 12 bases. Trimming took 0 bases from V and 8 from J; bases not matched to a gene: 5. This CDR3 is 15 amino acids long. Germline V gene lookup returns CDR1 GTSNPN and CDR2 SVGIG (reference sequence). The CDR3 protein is CAWSVSSGRAHEQFF. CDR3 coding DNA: TGTGCCTGGAGTGTGTCTAGCGGGAGGGCCCATGAGCAGTTCTTC.

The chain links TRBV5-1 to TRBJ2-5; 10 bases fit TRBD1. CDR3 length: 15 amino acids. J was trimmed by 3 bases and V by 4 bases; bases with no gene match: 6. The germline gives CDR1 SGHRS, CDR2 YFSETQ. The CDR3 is CASSQGQGSEETQYF. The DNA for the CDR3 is TGCGCCAGCAGCCAGGGACAGGGGTCTGAAGAGACCCAGTACTTC.

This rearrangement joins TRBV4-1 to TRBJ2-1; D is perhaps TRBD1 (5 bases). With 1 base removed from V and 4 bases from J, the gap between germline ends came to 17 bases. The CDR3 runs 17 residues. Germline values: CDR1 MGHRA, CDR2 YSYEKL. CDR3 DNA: TGCGCCAGCAGCCAAGTCGGCAGGGCCCCCTTTTACAATGAGCAGTTCTTC. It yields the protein CASSQVGRAPFYNEQFF.

CDR3: CASSHLGQGFTGELFF. The CDR3 DNA is TGTGCCAGCAGCCACTTAGGGCAGGGGTTCACCGGGGAGCTGTTTTTT. The V gene is TRBV7-3, the J gene TRBJ2-2; a weak D match, TRBD1 (6 bases). Germline V gene data show CDR1 as SGHTA and CDR2 as FQGTGA. This CDR3 comprises 16 residues. V was pared by 5 bases and J by 4 bases, with 17 bases between.

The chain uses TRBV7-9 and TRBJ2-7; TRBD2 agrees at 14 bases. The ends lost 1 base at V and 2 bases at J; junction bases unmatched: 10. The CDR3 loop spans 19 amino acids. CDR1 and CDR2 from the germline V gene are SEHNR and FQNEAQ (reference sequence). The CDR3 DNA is TGTGCCAGCAGCTTAGGAACCGGACTAGCGGGAGGAGTAGCCTACGAGCAGTACTTC. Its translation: CASSLGTGLAGGVAYEQYF.

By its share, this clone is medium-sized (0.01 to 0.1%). For the CDR3, the DNA is TGTGCCAGCAGCCCCCGGAGGGACAGTTCACCCCTCCACTTT. Amino acid sequence: CASSPRRDSSPLHF. The chain has TRBV5-6 and TRBJ1-6; 7 positions match TRBD1. Germline-derived CDR1 and CDR2 are SGHDT and YYEEEE. The CDR3 has 14 amino acids. Losses at the gene ends were 4 bases for V and 9 bases for J; bases not matched to a gene: 7.

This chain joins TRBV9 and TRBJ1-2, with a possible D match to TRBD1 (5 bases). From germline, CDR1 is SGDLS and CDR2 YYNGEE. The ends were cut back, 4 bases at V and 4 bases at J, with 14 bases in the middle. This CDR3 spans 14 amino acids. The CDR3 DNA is TGTGCCAGCAGCACTCACGACAGCTCCTATGGCTACACCTTC. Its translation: CASSTHDSSYGYTF.

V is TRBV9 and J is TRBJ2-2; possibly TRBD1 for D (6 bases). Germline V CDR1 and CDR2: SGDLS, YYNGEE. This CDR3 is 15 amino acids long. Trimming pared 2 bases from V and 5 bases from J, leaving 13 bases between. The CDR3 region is CASSVQTGWTGELFF. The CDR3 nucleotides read TGTGCCAGCAGCGTCCAAACAGGGTGGACCGGGGAGCTGTTTTTT.